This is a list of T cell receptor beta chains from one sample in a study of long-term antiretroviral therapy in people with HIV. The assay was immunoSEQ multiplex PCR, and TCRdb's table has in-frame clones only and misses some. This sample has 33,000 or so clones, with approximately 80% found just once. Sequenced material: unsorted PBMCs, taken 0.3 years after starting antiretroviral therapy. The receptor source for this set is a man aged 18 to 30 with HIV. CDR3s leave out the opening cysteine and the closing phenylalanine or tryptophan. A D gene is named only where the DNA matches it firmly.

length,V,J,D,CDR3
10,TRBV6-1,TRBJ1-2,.,ASRPGSEGYT
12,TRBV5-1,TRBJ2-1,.,ASSLAAGVNEQF
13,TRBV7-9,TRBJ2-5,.,ASSFVGLAQETQY
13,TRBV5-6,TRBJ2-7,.,ASSLKWRSSYEQY
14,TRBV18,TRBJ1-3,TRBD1,ASSPIQGDSGNTIY
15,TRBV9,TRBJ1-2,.,ASSAGTGLPNNYGYT
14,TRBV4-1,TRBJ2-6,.,ASSQDLTPGANVLT
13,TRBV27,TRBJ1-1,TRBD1,ASSLGAGGATEAF
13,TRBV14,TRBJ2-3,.,ASSQDNGRTDTQY
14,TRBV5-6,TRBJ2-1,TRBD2,ASSWTSGRIYNEQF
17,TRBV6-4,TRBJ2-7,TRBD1,ASRGPTGALRPGDGEQY
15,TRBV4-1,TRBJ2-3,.,ASSQVVGRHGADTQY
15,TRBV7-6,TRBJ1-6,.,ASSSWTESSYNSPLH
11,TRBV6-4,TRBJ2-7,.,ASSDSRLSEQY
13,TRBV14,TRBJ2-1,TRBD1,ASSPKDRDYNEQF
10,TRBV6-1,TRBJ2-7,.,ASSPALGEQY
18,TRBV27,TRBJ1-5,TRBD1,ASSLIGPGQGEYSNQPQH
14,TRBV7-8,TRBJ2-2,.,ASSLVIRVNTGELF
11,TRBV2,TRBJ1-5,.,ASCSSYNQPQH
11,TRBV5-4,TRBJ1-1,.,ASSLGIPGEAF
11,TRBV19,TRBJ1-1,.,ASSYTESSEAF
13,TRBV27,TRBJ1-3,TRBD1,ASSPRGHSGNTIY
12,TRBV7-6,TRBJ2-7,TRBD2,ASSLAGISYEQY
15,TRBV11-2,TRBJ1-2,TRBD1,ASSLGFRDRGHYGYT
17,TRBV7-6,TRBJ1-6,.,ASSPLSSTGLGRNSPLH
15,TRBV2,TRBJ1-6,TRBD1,ASSELPTGGAGSPLH
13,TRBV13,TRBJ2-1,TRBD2,ASSSGTSGENEQF
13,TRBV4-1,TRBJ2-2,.,ASSQVGAYPGELF
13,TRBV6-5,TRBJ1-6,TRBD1,ASSRTGQINSPLH
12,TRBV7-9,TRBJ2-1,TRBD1,ASSSRDRYNEQF
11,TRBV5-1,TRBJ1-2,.,ASSLVSGDGYT
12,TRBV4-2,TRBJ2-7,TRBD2,ASSQASSGSEQY
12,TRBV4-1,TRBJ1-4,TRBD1,ASSQGQGAEKLF
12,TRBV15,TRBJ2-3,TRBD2,ATRLAGPTDTQY
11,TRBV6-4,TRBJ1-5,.,ASSRDSNQPQH
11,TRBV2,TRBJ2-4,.,ASSVGGRNIQY
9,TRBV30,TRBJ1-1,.,AWSAQGEAF
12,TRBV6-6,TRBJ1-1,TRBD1,ATRQGASNTEAF
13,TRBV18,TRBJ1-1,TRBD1,ASSPNRGRQTEAF
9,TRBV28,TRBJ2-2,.,ASRNQRELF
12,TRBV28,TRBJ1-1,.,ASSLVLLNTEAF
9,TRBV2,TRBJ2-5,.,ASRVRETQY
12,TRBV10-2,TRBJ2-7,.,ASSEVVNSYEQY
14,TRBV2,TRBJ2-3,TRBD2,ASISLAGRKGDTQY
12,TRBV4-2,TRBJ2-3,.,ASSQEGPTDTQY
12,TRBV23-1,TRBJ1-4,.,ASSLSSRVEKLF
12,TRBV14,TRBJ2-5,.,ASSQDWRVETQY
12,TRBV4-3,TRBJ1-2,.,ASSQAGEVYGYT
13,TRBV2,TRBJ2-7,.,ATLLYTGNVVEQY
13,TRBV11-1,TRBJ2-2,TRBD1,ASSLRGGPTGELF
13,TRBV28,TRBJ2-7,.,ASSLQALGLSEQY
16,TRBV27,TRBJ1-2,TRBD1,ASSYTGTGGPRGYGYT
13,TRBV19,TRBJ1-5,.,ASSIGSLSNQPQH
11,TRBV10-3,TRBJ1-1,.,AISDSWNTEAF
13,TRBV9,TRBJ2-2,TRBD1,ASSSGQGNTGELF
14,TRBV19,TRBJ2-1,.,ASSGSDYSSYNEQF